The 29 T cell receptor beta chains reported below all come from one sample, sequenced in a study of OX40 agonist ivuxolimab in advanced cancers. The data were produced by immunoSEQ multiplex PCR, yet TCRdb's version contains in-frame clones alone and is incomplete. The repertoire includes tens of thousands of clones, around 78% of them detected once, and 18% sits in the top ten. The specimen was CD4+ or CD8+ T cells sorted from blood, collected in a trial of the OX40 agonist ivuxolimab. The receptors shown here come from an adult with an advanced solid tumor such as melanoma, head and neck, liver or kidney cancer.

The chain links TRBV6-1 to TRBJ2-2, with a possible D match to TRBD2 (6 bases). The CDR3 runs to 18 residues. Trimming pared 3 bases from V and 6 bases from J, leaving 23 bases between. CDR1 is MNHNS, CDR2 SASEGT, per germline. The DNA for the CDR3 is TGTGCCAGCAGTGATTATGGATTTAGCGGCTCAGGCGCCGGGGAGCTGTTTTTT. This encodes CASSDYGFSGSGAGELFF.

V usage is TRBV6-1 and J usage is TRBJ2-1, with 7 nucleotides matching TRBD1. The length of the CDR3 is 16 residues. After removal of 3 bases from V and 5 bases from J, the junction contained 10 bases not matched to a gene. Germline V lookup: CDR1 MNHNS, CDR2 SASEGT. CDR3 loop: CASSDFRDRPNNEQFF. For the CDR3, the DNA is TGTGCCAGCAGTGATTTCCGGGACAGACCGAACAATGAGCAGTTCTTC.

The chain's CDR3 is CASSPLTGTRYGYTF. The CDR3 region has the DNA TGTGCCAGCAGCCCCTTGACAGGGACCCGATATGGCTACACCTTC. The chain recombines TRBV5-8 with TRBJ1-2; 7 bases are a match to TRBD1. Germline loops: CDR1 SGHTS, CDR2 YDEGEE. The CDR3 is 15 amino acids. The trim removed 4 bases at V and 5 bases at J, leaving 11 bases unmatched.

The CDR3 DNA reads TGTGCCAGCAGTTGGGGGACAGGGGCTCTGTCTAACTATGGCTACACCTTC. It codes for CASSWGTGALSNYGYTF. The chain links TRBV27 to TRBJ1-2; 10 positions agree with TRBD1. Per the germline V gene, CDR1 is MNHEY and CDR2 is SMNVEV (reference sequence). The CDR3 covers 17 residues. Trimming removed 4 bases from V and 0 bases from J; junction bases left unmatched: 8.

This rearrangement joins TRBV27 to TRBJ1-1; 9 positions agree with TRBD1. Germline CDR1 reads MNHEY; CDR2 reads SMNVEV (reference sequence). The CDR3 covers 19 residues. The V gene end was trimmed by 9 bases and the J gene end by 3 bases; junction bases not matched to a gene: 23. The CDR3 nucleotides are TGTGCCAGAGCCTACCCCCGACAGGGGGAAGGGTCCGGGGACACTGAAGCTTTCTTT. Translation gives CARAYPRQGEGSGDTEAFF.

The chain employs TRBV5-1 and TRBJ2-7; 12 nucleotides match TRBD2. CDR3 length: 16 amino acids. J was trimmed by 6 bases and V by 0 bases; bases with no gene match: 7. CDR1 and CDR2 from the germline V gene are SGHRS and YFSETQ. As DNA, the CDR3 is TGCGCCAGCAGCTTGGAACCTAGCGGGGGGGCAGGCGAGCAGTACTTC. Its translation is CASSLEPSGGAGEQYF.

This clone counts as medium-sized. The CDR3 region is CAIKPLEGEQYF. The CDR3, as DNA: TGTGCCATCAAGCCCTTAGAGGGGGAGCAGTACTTC. This sequence joins TRBV10-3 and TRBJ2-7; D possibly matches TRBD1 or TRBD2 (5 bases each). This CDR3 is 12 amino acids long. Germline V lookup: CDR1 ENHRY, CDR2 SYGVKD. V was shortened by 7 bases and J by 7 bases, with 14 bases between the two germline ends.

The rearrangement joins TRBV2 to TRBJ1-1; a weak D match, TRBD1 (6 bases). The CDR3 contains 14 residues. V was clipped by 3 bases and J by 4 bases, with 12 bases between them. Germline assignment: CDR1 SNHLY and CDR2 FYNNEI. CDR3 protein: CASSDYRDPTEAFF. CDR3 nucleotide sequence: TGTGCCAGCAGTGACTACAGGGACCCCACTGAAGCTTTCTTT.

This chain uses TRBV19 with TRBJ2-3; a possible D gene is TRBD2 (5 bases). The CDR3 is 14 residues long. Germline values: CDR1 LNHDA, CDR2 SQIVND (reference sequence). The V gene lost 4 bases and the J gene lost 6 bases, with 14 bases spanning the gap. The CDR3 is CASSTIWESDTQYF. CDR3 coding DNA: TGTGCCAGTAGTACGATCTGGGAGAGTGATACGCAGTATTTT. Full variable domain (outside the CDR3, taken from reference TRBV19 and TRBJ2-3): DGGITQSPKYLFRKEGQNVTLSCEQNLNHDAMYWYRQDPGQGLRLIYYSQIVNDFQKGDIAEGYSVSREKKESFPLTVTSAQKNPTAFYLCASSTIWESDTQYFGPGTRLTVL.

The chain carries TRBV9 and TRBJ2-1, with D possibly being TRBD2 (7 bases). V was cut by 3 bases and J by 8 bases, with 15 bases left in between. Germline assignment: CDR1 SGDLS and CDR2 YYNGEE. The CDR3 loop spans 14 amino acids. DNA for the CDR3: TGTGCCAGCAGCGGGGGGGCTAGCGGTGATGAGCAGTTCTTC. Translating it yields CASSGGASGDEQFF.

The CDR3 DNA sequence: TGCGCCAGCAGCCAGGGGACGATCGGGGAGCTGTTTTTT. Amino acids: CASSQGTIGELFF. The rearrangement uses TRBV4-1 and TRBJ2-2; possibly TRBD1 or TRBD2 for D (5 bases each). Trimming cost V 3 bases and J 7 bases, with 9 bases left between them. The germline V gene encodes CDR1 MGHRA and CDR2 YSYEKL. CDR3 length equals 13 residues.

The V call is TRBV19, the J call TRBJ2-3; D might be TRBD1 (6 bases). Germline CDR1 and CDR2: LNHDA and SQIVND (reference sequence). With 3 bases removed from V and 4 bases from J, the gap between germline ends came to 14 bases. The CDR3 contains 15 residues. The CDR3 sequence: CASSIQGNYADTQYF. The CDR3 DNA follows: TGTGCCAGTAGTATTCAGGGGAACTATGCAGATACGCAGTATTTT.

The count of this clone is one. The chain recombines TRBV5-4 with TRBJ1-2; a possible D gene is TRBD1 (5 bases). In germline, CDR1 is SGHNT, CDR2 YYREEE (reference sequence). This CDR3 has 17 residues. V was clipped by 1 base and J by 7 bases, with 23 bases between them. CDR3 coding DNA: TGTGCCAGCAGCTTGCCCCCCTTTGACAGTATGTACGGTGGCTACACCTTC. It encodes CASSLPPFDSMYGGYTF. The whole variable domain, remainder taken from reference TRBV5-4 and TRBJ1-2, is ETGVTQSPTHLIKTRGQQVTLRCSSQSGHNTVSWYQQALGQGPQFIFQYYREEENGRGNFPPRFSGLQFPNYSSELNVNALELDDSALYLCASSLPPFDSMYGGYTFGSGTRLTVV.

In its sample, this clone was seen a few times. The chain uses TRBV7-9 and TRBJ2-7; 8 bases align to TRBD2. Trimming removed 5 bases from V and 0 bases from J; junction bases left unmatched: 6. CDR3 length: 15 residues. CDR1 and CDR2 from the germline V gene are SEHNR and FQNEAQ (reference sequence). The CDR3 region has the DNA TGTGCCAGCAGCCCGGGGGGGGGCTTCTCCTACGAGCAGTACTTC. Protein: CASSPGGGFSYEQYF.

V and J are TRBV2 and TRBJ2-1, with no clear D. Germline V gene sequence: CDR1 SNHLY, CDR2 FYNNEI. The V end was cut by 6 bases, the J end by 7 bases, with 22 bases between. The length of the CDR3 is 16 residues. CDR3 sequence (DNA): TGTGCCAGCAGCCGAGAACCGCCCCCGGTGAGGAATGAGCAGTTCTTC. It codes for CASSREPPPVRNEQFF.

V usage is TRBV27 and J usage is TRBJ1-1; no clear D gene. The V end was cut by 0 bases, the J end by 1 base, with 6 bases between. CDR1 and CDR2 from the germline V gene are MNHEY and SMNVEV (reference sequence). This CDR3 region has 14 residues. DNA of the CDR3: TGTGCCAGCAGTTTATCGGGCAGGAACACTGAAGCTTTCTTT. Encoded protein: CASSLSGRNTEAFF.

J is TRBJ1-6 and V is TRBV5-4; D is unresolved. Germline CDR1 SGHNT, CDR2 YYREEE (reference sequence). V lost 4 bases and J lost 7, with 15 bases in between. The CDR3 consists of 15 residues. The CDR3 DNA sequence: TGTGCCAGCAGCCCCGAGAGGGTATACAATTCACCCCTCCACTTT. It encodes CASSPERVYNSPLHF. Full variable domain (rest looked up from reference TRBV5-4 and TRBJ1-6): ETGVTQSPTHLIKTRGQQVTLRCSSQSGHNTVSWYQQALGQGPQFIFQYYREEENGRGNFPPRFSGLQFPNYSSELNVNALELDDSALYLCASSPERVYNSPLHFGNGTRLTVT.

The J gene is TRBJ2-4, the V gene TRBV15, with D possibly TRBD1 on 5 matching bases. The CDR3 runs 13 residues. Germline values: CDR1 LNHNV, CDR2 YYDKDF (reference sequence). Between the trimmed V and J ends, which lost 6 bases and 6 bases, there was a span of 12 bases. The CDR3 region is CATSYSRGNIQYF. CDR3 in DNA: TGTGCCACCAGTTATTCTAGGGGAAACATTCAGTACTTC.

The chain employs TRBV27 and TRBJ2-7, with unresolved D. The CDR3 sequence is 14 residues long. Germline CDR1 MNHEY, CDR2 SMNVEV (reference sequence). Trimming removed 3 bases from V and 1 base from J, with 10 bases in between. As DNA, the CDR3 is TGTGCCAGCAGTTTCGCAGACCCATCCTACGAGCAGTACTTC. Its protein is CASSFADPSYEQYF.

The chain has TRBV9 and TRBJ1-3, with TRBD1 matching over 7 bases. The trim removed 5 bases at V and 7 bases at J, leaving 9 bases unmatched. Germline-derived CDR1 and CDR2 are SGDLS and YYNGEE. The CDR3 consists of 14 residues. The chain's CDR3 is CASSRQGKPNTIYF. In nucleotides, the CDR3 is TGTGCCAGCAGTCGACAGGGAAAGCCTAACACCATATATTTT.

The chain carries TRBV6-5 and TRBJ2-7; D not certain. Germline lookup yields CDR1 MNHEY and CDR2 SVGAGI. There are 13 residues in the CDR3. V was shortened by 10 bases and J by 7 bases, with 20 bases between the two germline ends. The CDR3, as DNA: TGTGCCATCGAATCCGCAAACCTTGGAGAGCAGTACTTC. Amino acids: CAIESANLGEQYF.

The chain combines TRBV7-6 with TRBJ2-5; D is undetermined. Germline V gene sequence: CDR1 SGHVS, CDR2 FNYEAQ. V dropped 1 base and J dropped 3 bases, with 6 bases sitting between them. The CDR3 runs to 13 residues. The CDR3 spells CASSLGVEETQYF. The CDR3 nucleotides read TGTGCCAGCAGCTTAGGGGTAGAAGAGACCCAGTACTTC.

The chain recombines TRBV28 with TRBJ2-5; 7 bases are a match to TRBD2. CDR3 length: 16 residues. V was pared by 2 bases and J by 0 bases, with 6 bases of the junction left unmatched. Per germline, CDR1 MDHEN and CDR2 SYDVKM. CDR3 sequence: CASSLRLGGYQETQYF. For the CDR3, the DNA is TGTGCCAGCAGTTTACGGCTCGGGGGGTACCAAGAGACCCAGTACTTC. Using reference TRBV28 and TRBJ2-5 for the parts outside the CDR3, the full variable domain is DVKVTQSSRYLVKRTGEKVFLECVQDMDHENMFWYRQDPGLGLRLIYFSYDVKMKEKGDIPEGYSVSREKKERFSLILESASTNQTSMYLCASSLRLGGYQETQYFGPGTRLLVL.

This rearrangement joins TRBV9 to TRBJ2-7, with 8 bases identical to TRBD1. Trimming at V came to 6 bases and at J to 2 bases, leaving 7 bases not matched to a gene. Germline CDR1 is SGDLS and CDR2 is YYNGEE. This CDR3 comprises 14 residues. The CDR3 reads CASTPGDRTYEQYF. Here the CDR3 DNA reads TGTGCCAGCACCCCCGGGGACAGGACCTACGAGCAGTACTTC.

In its sample, this clone is medium-sized (0.01 to 0.1%). The chain joins TRBV7-9 to TRBJ2-1; D not certain. The CDR3 totals 14 residues. Trimming took 3 bases from V and 5 from J, leaving 11 bases between them. Looked up from germline, CDR1 is SEHNR and CDR2 is FQNEAQ (reference sequence). In nucleotides, the CDR3 is TGTGCCAGCAGCTTTTCTAGGGTAGACAATGAGCAGTTCTTC. It yields the protein CASSFSRVDNEQFF.

The chain uses TRBV7-9 and TRBJ2-7; 8 bases match TRBD1. The CDR3 runs 15 residues. Germline assignment: CDR1 SEHNR and CDR2 FQNEAQ (reference sequence). The J segment lost 6 bases and the V segment lost 5 bases, leaving 12 bases of the junction unmatched. This CDR3 reads CASSQGASPSLEQYF. The CDR3 DNA follows: TGTGCCAGCAGCCAGGGGGCCTCCCCCTCTCTCGAGCAGTACTTC.

This clone was counted only a few times. The J gene is TRBJ2-1, the V gene TRBV19; no clear D. Trimming stripped 1 base from V and 2 bases from J, with 9 bases between. Germline loops: CDR1 LNHDA, CDR2 SQIVND (reference sequence). The CDR3 totals 15 residues. The CDR3 region is CASSIGRAAYNEQFF. The CDR3 coding sequence is TGTGCCAGTAGTATAGGCCGGGCTGCCTACAATGAGCAGTTCTTC.

CDR3 residues: CASSDSTAKTYNEQFF. CDR3 bases: TGTGCCAGCAGTGACAGCACAGCCAAAACCTACAATGAGCAGTTCTTC. The chain links TRBV6-4 to TRBJ2-1; no definite D call. The CDR3 is 16 residues long. Germline V lookup: CDR1 MRHNA, CDR2 SNTAGT. Trimming removed 2 bases at V and 2 bases at J, with 13 bases between.

The V gene is TRBV6-5, the J gene TRBJ2-1; 13 nucleotides align to TRBD2. Germline V CDR1 and CDR2: MNHEY, SVGAGI. The J segment lost 8 bases and the V segment lost 6 bases, leaving 7 bases of the junction unmatched. The CDR3 sequence is 15 residues long. The CDR3 spells CASRITSGGAHEQFF. Written as DNA, the CDR3 is TGTGCCAGCAGAATCACTAGCGGGGGGGCTCATGAGCAGTTCTTC.